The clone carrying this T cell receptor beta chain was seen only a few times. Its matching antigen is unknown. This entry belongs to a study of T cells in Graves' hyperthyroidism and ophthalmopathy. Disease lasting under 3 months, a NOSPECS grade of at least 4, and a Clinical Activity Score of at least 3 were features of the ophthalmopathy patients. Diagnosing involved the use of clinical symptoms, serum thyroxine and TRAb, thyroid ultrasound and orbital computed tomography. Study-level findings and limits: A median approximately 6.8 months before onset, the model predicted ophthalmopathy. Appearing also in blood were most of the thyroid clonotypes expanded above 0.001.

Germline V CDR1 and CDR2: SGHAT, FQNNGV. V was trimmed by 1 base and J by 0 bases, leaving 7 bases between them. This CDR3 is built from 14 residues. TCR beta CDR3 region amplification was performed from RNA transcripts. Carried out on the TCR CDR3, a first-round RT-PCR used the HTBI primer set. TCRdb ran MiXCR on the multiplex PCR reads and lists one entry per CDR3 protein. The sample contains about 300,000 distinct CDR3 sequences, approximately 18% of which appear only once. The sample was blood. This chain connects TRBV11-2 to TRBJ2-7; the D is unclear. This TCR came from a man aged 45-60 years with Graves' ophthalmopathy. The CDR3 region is CASSLGLASYEQYF. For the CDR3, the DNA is TGTGCCAGCAGCTTAGGTTTAGCCTCCTACGAGCAGTACTTC.